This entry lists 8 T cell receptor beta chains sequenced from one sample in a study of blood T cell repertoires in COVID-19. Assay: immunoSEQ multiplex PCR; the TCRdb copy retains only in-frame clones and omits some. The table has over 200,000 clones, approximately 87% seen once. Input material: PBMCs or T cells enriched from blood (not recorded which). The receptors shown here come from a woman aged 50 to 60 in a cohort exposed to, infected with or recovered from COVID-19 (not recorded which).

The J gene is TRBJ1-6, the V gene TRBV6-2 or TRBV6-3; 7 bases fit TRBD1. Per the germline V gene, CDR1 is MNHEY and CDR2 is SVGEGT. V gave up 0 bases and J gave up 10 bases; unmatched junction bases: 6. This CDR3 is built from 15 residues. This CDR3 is CASSYSPRGLSPLHF. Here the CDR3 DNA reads TGTGCCAGCAGTTACTCTCCCAGGGGGTTGTCACCCCTCCACTTT.

The CDR3 region has the DNA TGCAGCGTTGAAACTAGCGGGGGGTACAATGAGCAGTTCTTC. Its translation: CSVETSGGYNEQFF. The V gene is TRBV29-1, the J gene TRBJ2-1; 12 bases line up with TRBD2. Germline V gene data show CDR1 as SQVTM and CDR2 as ANQGSEA. CDR3 length equals 14 residues. V dropped 2 bases and J dropped 4; count of bases not matched to a gene: 0.

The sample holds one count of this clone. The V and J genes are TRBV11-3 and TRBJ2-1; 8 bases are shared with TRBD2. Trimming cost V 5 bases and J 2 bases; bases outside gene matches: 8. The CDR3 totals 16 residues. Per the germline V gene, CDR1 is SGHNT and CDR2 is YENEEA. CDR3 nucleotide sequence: TGTGCCAGCAGCCCCCTCAGCGGGGGACCCTACAATGAGCAGTTCTTC. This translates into CASSPLSGGPYNEQFF. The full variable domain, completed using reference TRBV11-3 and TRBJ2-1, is EAGVVQSPRYKIIEKKQPVAFWCNPISGHNTLYWYLQNLGQGPELLIRYENEEAVDDSQLPKDRFSAERLKGVDSTLKIQPAELGDSAVYLCASSPLSGGPYNEQFFGPGTRLTVL.

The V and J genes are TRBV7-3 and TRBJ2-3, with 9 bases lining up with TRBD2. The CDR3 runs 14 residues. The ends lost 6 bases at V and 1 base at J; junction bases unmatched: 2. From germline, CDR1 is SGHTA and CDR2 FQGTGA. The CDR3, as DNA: TGTGCCAGCAGGGCTAGCGGGGGCACAGATACGCAGTATTTT. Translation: CASRASGGTDTQYF.

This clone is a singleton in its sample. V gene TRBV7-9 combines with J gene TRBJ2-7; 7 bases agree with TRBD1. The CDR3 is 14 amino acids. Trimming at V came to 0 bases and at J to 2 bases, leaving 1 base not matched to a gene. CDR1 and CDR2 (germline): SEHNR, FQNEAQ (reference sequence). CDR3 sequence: CASSLADRTYEQYF. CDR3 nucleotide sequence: TGTGCCAGCAGCTTAGCGGACAGGACCTACGAGCAGTACTTC. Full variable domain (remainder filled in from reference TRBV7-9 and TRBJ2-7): DTGVSQNPRHKITKRGQNVTFRCDPISEHNRLYWYRQTLGQGPEFLTYFQNEAQLEKSRLLSDRFSAERPKGSFSTLEIQRTEQGDSAMYLCASSLADRTYEQYFGPGTRLTVT.

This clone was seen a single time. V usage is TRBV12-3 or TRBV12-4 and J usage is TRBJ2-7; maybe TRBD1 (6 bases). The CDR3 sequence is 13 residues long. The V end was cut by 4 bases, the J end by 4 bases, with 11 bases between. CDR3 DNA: TGTGCCAGCAGTTCAGGGGTTGAGTACGAGCAGTACTTC. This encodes CASSSGVEYEQYF.

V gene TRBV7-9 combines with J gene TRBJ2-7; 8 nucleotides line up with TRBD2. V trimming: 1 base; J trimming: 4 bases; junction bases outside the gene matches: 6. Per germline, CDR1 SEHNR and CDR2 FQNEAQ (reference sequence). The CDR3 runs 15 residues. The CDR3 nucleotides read TGTGCCAGCAGCTTAGTCCGGGGGGGAGAATACGAGCAGTACTTC. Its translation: CASSLVRGGEYEQYF.

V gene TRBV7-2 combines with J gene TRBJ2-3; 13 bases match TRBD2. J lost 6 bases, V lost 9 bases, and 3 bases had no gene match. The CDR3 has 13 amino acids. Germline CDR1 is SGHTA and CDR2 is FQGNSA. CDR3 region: CASRTSGGDTQYF. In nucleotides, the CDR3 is TGTGCCAGTAGGACTAGCGGGGGTGATACGCAGTATTTT.